Following are 14 T cell receptor beta chains from one sample sequenced in a study of Tregs in tolerant kidney transplant recipients. Repertoires were generated with immunoSEQ multiplex PCR, while TCRdb's copy carries only in-frame clones and drops some. Of approximately 60,000 clones in the sample, about 86% were seen once. The specimen sequenced was CD4+ T cells from blood. These receptor sequences come from a human donor in good health.

The chain has TRBV30 and TRBJ1-3, with D tentatively TRBD1 (5 bases). Trimming took 5 bases from V and 4 from J, leaving 12 bases between them. CDR3 length equals 13 residues. Germline V gives CDR1 GTSNPN, CDR2 SVGIG (reference sequence). The chain's CDR3 is CAWQGTAGNTIYF. As DNA, the CDR3 is TGTGCCTGGCAGGGAACGGCAGGAAACACCATATATTTT.

The chain recombines TRBV30 with TRBJ1-2; no definite D call. CDR3 size: 10 residues. Germline V gives CDR1 GTSNPN, CDR2 SVGIG (reference sequence). Trimming removed 5 bases from V and 4 bases from J, with 5 bases in between. CDR3 region: CAWGSYGYTF. The CDR3 DNA follows: TGTGCCTGGGGTTCCTATGGCTACACCTTC.

The J gene is TRBJ2-2, the V gene TRBV28; 9 positions agree with TRBD2. The CDR3 is 20 residues long. Trimming took 7 bases from V and 5 from J; bases not matched to a gene: 23. Germline lookup yields CDR1 MDHEN and CDR2 SYDVKM. CDR3 nucleotides: TGTGCCAGCACCTTCCCCTCATTGGGGAGCGGGAGGCCAAGGACCGGGGAGCTGTTTTTT. Protein sequence: CASTFPSLGSGRPRTGELFF. Based on the CDR3 plus reference TRBV28 and TRBJ2-2, the full variable domain is DVKVTQSSRYLVKRTGEKVFLECVQDMDHENMFWYRQDPGLGLRLIYFSYDVKMKEKGDIPEGYSVSREKKERFSLILESASTNQTSMYLCASTFPSLGSGRPRTGELFFGEGSRLTVL.

The chain uses TRBV11-2 and TRBJ2-1; 9 bases align to TRBD2. The V gene end was trimmed by 6 bases and the J gene end by 6 bases; junction bases not matched to a gene: 15. In germline, CDR1 is SGHAT, CDR2 FQNNGV. The CDR3 extends over 17 amino acids. The CDR3 spells CASRSLRGRAGGNEQFF. The CDR3 DNA follows: TGTGCCAGCAGGAGCTTACGTGGTCGAGCGGGGGGCAATGAGCAGTTCTTC.

This sequence joins TRBV4-2 and TRBJ2-1; 13 bases align to TRBD2. This CDR3 region has 16 residues. J lost 6 bases, V lost 3 bases, and 5 bases had no gene match. The germline V gene has CDR1 LGHNA and CDR2 YNFKEQ. In DNA form, the CDR3 reads TGTGCCAGCAGCCAGGTACTAGCGGGAGGGGTCAATGAGCAGTTCTTC. It specifies CASSQVLAGGVNEQFF.

This clone occurred once. CDR3 nucleotides: TGTGCCAGCAGCCTAGCGGGGGGGAGGGATGAGCAGTTCTTC. Translated, it gives CASSLAGGRDEQFF. This chain connects TRBV6-5 to TRBJ2-1; TRBD2 aligns across 12 bases. Germline CDR1 is MNHEY and CDR2 is SVGAGI. V trimming: 6 bases; J trimming: 8 bases; junction bases outside the gene matches: 5. The CDR3 covers 14 residues.

The chain has TRBV19 and TRBJ2-7, with D uncertain. V was pared by 10 bases and J by 4 bases, with 23 bases between. The germline CDR1 and CDR2 sequences are LNHDA and SQIVND (reference sequence). The CDR3 is made up of 15 amino acids. Written as DNA, the CDR3 is TGTGCCACCGACCAGCCAGGCCGTTACCTTTACGAGCAGTACTTC. Amino acid sequence: CATDQPGRYLYEQYF. The full variable domain, with the rest looked up from reference TRBV19 and TRBJ2-7, is DGGITQSPKYLFRKEGQNVTLSCEQNLNHDAMYWYRQDPGQGLRLIYYSQIVNDFQKGDIAEGYSVSREKKESFPLTVTSAQKNPTAFYLCATDQPGRYLYEQYFGPGTRLTVT.

This clone has only a few counts. The J gene is TRBJ1-4, the V gene TRBV2; D uncertain. V dropped 2 bases and J dropped 7 bases, with 2 bases sitting between them. CDR1 and CDR2 (germline): SNHLY, FYNNEI. This CDR3 region has 11 residues. The DNA for the CDR3 is TGTGCCAGCAGTGAACGTGAAAAACTGTTTTTT. Translation gives CASSEREKLFF.

The chain couples TRBV12-5 to TRBJ2-1, with D maybe TRBD2 (6 bases). Deletions cut 0 bases from V and 5 bases from J, with 20 bases between. Germline V CDR1 and CDR2: LGHNT, FRNRAP. This CDR3 has 18 amino acids. In DNA, the CDR3 is TGTGCTAGTGGTTTGGTACGGCTAGCGTCCGAACAAGACAATGAGCAGTTCTTC. This encodes CASGLVRLASEQDNEQFF.

The V gene is TRBV4-1, the J gene TRBJ1-2; unclear D gene. V was cut by 1 base and J by 4 bases, with 10 bases left in between. The CDR3 has 14 amino acids. CDR1 is MGHRA, CDR2 YSYEKL, per germline. In DNA, the CDR3 is TGCGCCAGCAGCCAAGGGGCAGGCCTCTATGGCTACACCTTC. As protein: CASSQGAGLYGYTF.

V and J are TRBV19 and TRBJ1-4; D possibly corresponds to TRBD1 (5 bases). Between the trimmed V and J ends, which lost 9 bases and 3 bases, there was a span of 23 bases. The CDR3 runs to 17 residues. Germline CDR1 LNHDA, CDR2 SQIVND (reference sequence). The CDR3 coding sequence is TGTGCCAGCCGTACCTGGGACCCCTTGTTGGCTAATGAAAAACTGTTTTTT. This encodes CASRTWDPLLANEKLFF.

This clone was seen once. This chain joins TRBV7-2 and TRBJ2-1; D could derive from TRBD1 or TRBD2 (5 bases each). The CDR3 is 14 amino acids. Trimming stripped 4 bases from V and 10 bases from J, with 17 bases between. CDR1 and CDR2 (germline): SGHTA, FQGNSA. The CDR3 coding sequence is TGTGCCAGCAGCTCCCCCCCGGGGCCGGGGGAGCAGTTCTTC. Protein sequence: CASSSPPGPGEQFF. Using reference TRBV7-2 and TRBJ2-1 for the parts outside the CDR3, the full variable domain is GAGVSQSPSNKVTEKGKDVELRCDPISGHTALYWYRQSLGQGLEFLIYFQGNSAPDKSGLPSDRFSAERTGGSVSTLTIQRTQQEDSAVYLCASSSPPGPGEQFFGPGTRLTVL.

V gene TRBV6-5 combines with J gene TRBJ2-7; D might be TRBD1 (5 bases). Germline values: CDR1 MNHEY, CDR2 SVGAGI. Trimming stripped 3 bases from V and 4 bases from J, with 16 bases between. The CDR3 runs 15 residues. CDR3 loop: CASSYVQGTAYEQYF. The CDR3 DNA sequence: TGTGCCAGCAGTTATGTCCAGGGTACGGCGTACGAGCAGTACTTC.

J is TRBJ2-1 and V is TRBV9; TRBD2 matches 12 bases. Per germline, CDR1 SGDLS and CDR2 YYNGEE. The CDR3 totals 15 residues. V shed 3 bases and J 7 bases; nucleotides not matched to a gene: 5. DNA of the CDR3: TGTGCCAGCAGCGCTAGCGGGGGGGCCGGTAATGAGCAGTTCTTC. The encoded protein is CASSASGGAGNEQFF. The full variable domain, rest sourced from reference TRBV9 and TRBJ2-1, is DSGVTQTPKHLITATGQRVTLRCSPRSGDLSVYWYQQSLDQGLQFLIQYYNGEERAKGNILERFSAQQFPDLHSELNLSSLELGDSALYFCASSASGGAGNEQFFGPGTRLTVL.